This T cell receptor (beta chain) is from a study of blood T cell repertoires in COVID-19. Study information: The analysed material was cDNA or gDNA that came from T cells, B-cell-depleted T cells, or PBMCs.

Under the authors' procedure: Reference gene primer amplification gave estimated nucleated cell counts. Only in-frame clones appear in the TCRdb table, and some are missing; sequencing was by immunoSEQ multiplex PCR. V and J calls and clone size are given by that table; D and trimming were obtained from the DNA. The sample has 30,000 to 40,000 clones, roughly 80% seen once. This CDR3 comprises 14 residues. Trimming removed 1 base from V and 4 bases from J, with 8 bases in between. Looked up from germline, CDR1 is SGHVS and CDR2 is FQNEAQ. The chain is built from TRBV7-8 and TRBJ2-1; the D gene is possibly TRBD2 (6 bases). The source is a man in his fifties or sixties in a cohort sampled during active COVID-19. Sequenced: peripheral blood. The CDR3 loop is CASSLGGVYNEQFF. As DNA, the CDR3 is TGTGCCAGCAGCTTAGGGGGGGTTTACAATGAGCAGTTCTTC.